The rows below give T cell receptor beta chains drawn from one sample of a study of T cells in Graves' hyperthyroidism and ophthalmopathy. TCRdb analysed the multiplex PCR reads with MiXCR anew, one entry per CDR3 protein. The sample has 450,000 to 700,000 distinct CDR3 sequences; 40% to 55% are singletons. Sequenced input: peripheral blood or thyroid tissue (not recorded which). All receptors come from a woman younger than 35 with Graves' hyperthyroidism. The CDR3 runs from the conserved cysteine through the conserved F or W. D genes are given only for firm matches. The listing skips clone size in some rows; elsewhere it reads once, few, many or a size class.

j_call cdr3_length d_call v_call clone_size cdr3_nt cdr3_aa
TRBJ2-2 15 TRBD1 TRBV12-3/TRBV12-4 few TGTGCCAGCAGCGACAGGGGAGTGGGCACCGGGGAGCTGTTTTTT CASSDRGVGTGELFF
TRBJ2-1 17 TRBD2 TRBV20-1 NA TGCAGTGCCTCTGGACTAGCGGGACCCTTTGATTACAATGAGCAGTTCTTC CSASGLAGPFDYNEQFF
TRBJ1-4 14 TRBD1 TRBV7-4 NA TGCGCCAGCAGCCGGGAGGGACAGCGTGAAAAACTGTTTTTT CASSREGQREKLFF
TRBJ1-5 13 TRBD1 TRBV29-1 many TGCAGCGTGGTGACAGGGGAGTTTCAGCCCCAGCATTTT CSVVTGEFQPQHF
TRBJ2-5 14 NA TRBV24-1 many TGTGCCACCAGTGACCTGAGGGCTGGGGAGACCCAGTACTTC CATSDLRAGETQYF
TRBJ2-1 13 TRBD2 TRBV10-1 NA TGCGCCAGCAGTGATTCGCGGGAGCATGAGCAGTTCTTC CASSDSREHEQFF
TRBJ2-7 11 NA TRBV20-1 NA TGCAGCTTAAGTCAGGCCTACGAGCAGTACTTC CSLSQAYEQYF
TRBJ1-1 17 NA TRBV11-2 NA TGTGCCAGCAGCCTGGACAGTGGGGCTTGGGCGGGGACTGAAGCTTTCTTT CASSLDSGAWAGTEAFF
TRBJ2-7 14 TRBD2 TRBV7-2 NA TGTGCCAGCAGCTCGGGACTAGCGAGTGGCGAGCAGTACTTT CASSSGLASGEQYF
TRBJ1-4 11 NA TRBV10-3 many TGTGCCATCAGTGCCGGTCAGAAACTGTTTTTT CAISAGQKLFF
TRBJ2-2 15 TRBD2 TRBV6-1 many TGTGCCAGCAGTGGGTCTAGCGGGAAGGTCGGGGAGCTGTTTTTT CASSGSSGKVGELFF
TRBJ2-1 15 NA TRBV20-1 NA TGCAGTGCTAGAGATACACGGACCTTGGACAATGAGCAGTTCTTC CSARDTRTLDNEQFF
TRBJ2-7 16 NA TRBV7-2 many TGTGCCAGCAGCTTAGCGGGCGGGGCAAGTTCCTACGAGCAGTACTTC CASSLAGGASSYEQYF
TRBJ2-5 12 NA TRBV4-3 once TGCGCCAGCAGCCAAGTGGGAGAGGCCCAGTACTTC CASSQVGEAQYF
TRBJ2-2 14 NA TRBV10-3 many TGTGCCCACCGATCAAGGGAGGACACCGGGGAGCTGTTTTTT CAHRSREDTGELFF
TRBJ1-3 16 TRBD1 TRBV14 many TGTGCCAGCAGCCCGAACAGGGGGTTGGGTGGAAACACCATATATTTT CASSPNRGLGGNTIYF
TRBJ1-1 14 NA TRBV7-2 NA TGTGCCAGCAGCTTAAATGGGGGGTCCACTGAAGCTTTCTTT CASSLNGGSTEAFF
TRBJ1-1 14 TRBD1 TRBV29-1 NA TGCAGCGTTAAGTCCGGGACAGGGAACACTGAAGCTTTCTTT CSVKSGTGNTEAFF
TRBJ2-5 18 NA TRBV7-9 many TGTGCCAGCAGCTTAGGATCCACACAAAATAACGACGAAGAGACCCAGTACTTC CASSLGSTQNNDEETQYF
TRBJ2-2 16 NA TRBV11-2 few TGTGCCAGCAGCTTAGCCCTCGGGAGGAACACCGGGGAGCTGTTTTTT CASSLALGRNTGELFF
TRBJ1-6 14 TRBD1 TRBV4-1 many TGCGCCAGCAGCCCGACAGGGAGAGGTTCACCCCTCCACTTT CASSPTGRGSPLHF
TRBJ1-2 12 TRBD1 TRBV29-1 NA TGCAGCGTTGAAACAGGGGACTATGGCTACACCTTC CSVETGDYGYTF
TRBJ2-1 13 NA TRBV29-1 NA TGCAGCGTTGTCGGCTATAAGACCTACAATGAGCAGTTC CSVVGYKTYNEQF
TRBJ2-7 16 TRBD2 TRBV24-1 NA TGTGCCACCAGTGATTCCCGACTAGCGGGGGACTACGAGCAGTACTTC CATSDSRLAGDYEQYF
TRBJ1-4 14 NA TRBV3-1 NA TGTGCCAGCAGCCCACCGGGAGATGGAGAAAAACTGTTTTTT CASSPPGDGEKLFF
TRBJ2-5 14 NA TRBV18 many TGTGCCAGCTCACCACCGTCGGGGCGAGAGACCCAGTACTTC CASSPPSGRETQYF
TRBJ2-2 15 NA TRBV7-6 many TGTGCCAGCAGCTTAAACGGTCCAGGGCCCGGGGAGCTGTTTTTT CASSLNGPGPGELFF
TRBJ2-7 14 NA TRBV20-1 many TGCAGTGCCGGGGGGCAGGGGGCGGCGGACGAGCAGTACTTC CSAGGQGAADEQYF
TRBJ1-2 14 TRBD1 TRBV20-1 many TGCAGTGCTCCACAGGGGGCCTCGAACTATGGCTACACCTTC CSAPQGASNYGYTF
TRBJ1-1 13 NA TRBV11-3 NA TGTGCCAGCAGACCTCCAGGGGAAGGCGAAGCTTTCTTT CASRPPGEGEAFF
TRBJ1-5 16 TRBD1 TRBV14 NA TGTGCCAGCAGCCCCGGGACAGTGAGGATCAAGCAGCCCCAGCATTTT CASSPGTVRIKQPQHF
TRBJ1-4 15 NA TRBV6-6 many TGTGCCAGCAGTTACTCGACAACAACTAATGAAAAACTGTTTTTT CASSYSTTTNEKLFF
TRBJ1-2 11 NA TRBV29-1 NA TGCAGCCTCGAAAAAGGCGATGGCTACACCTTC CSLEKGDGYTF
TRBJ1-1 15 TRBD1 TRBV4-3 many TGCGCCAGCAGCCAACCACGGGACAGGATATCTGAAGCTTTCTTT CASSQPRDRISEAFF
TRBJ1-2 13 NA TRBV5-8 many TGTGCCAGCAGCTTGGGGCAGGGTGCATCTTACACCTTC CASSLGQGASYTF
TRBJ1-4 14 NA TRBV20-1 NA TGCAGTGCTGAGGACGGCCCCTTCGGGGGAAAACTGTTTTTT CSAEDGPFGGKLFF
TRBJ1-1 15 NA TRBV19 NA TGTGCCAGTAGTCCCTGGCGGAGGGCGAACACTGAAGCTTTCTTT CASSPWRRANTEAFF
TRBJ1-6 14 NA TRBV14 many TGTGCCAGCAGCCAAGGGCCTACAGGTTCACCCCTCCACTTT CASSQGPTGSPLHF
TRBJ2-3 14 NA TRBV5-1 few TGCGCCAGCAGCTTTTCCCAGAGGACAGATACGCAGTATTTT CASSFSQRTDTQYF
TRBJ1-2 21 TRBD1 TRBV2 many TGTGCCAGCAGTGAAATCGCCCGAATGGGGATACGGGACAGGGCGATCTATGGCTACACCTTC CASSEIARMGIRDRAIYGYTF
TRBJ2-7 14 NA TRBV7-2 many TGTGCCAGCAGCTTATCTAGGTCTAACTACGAGCAGTACTTC CASSLSRSNYEQYF
TRBJ2-2 14 TRBD1 TRBV7-3 once TGTGCCAGCAGCACCCAAGGGGACAGCGGGGAGCTGTTTTTT CASSTQGDSGELFF
TRBJ1-5 16 NA TRBV24-1 many TGTGCCACCAGTGGCGGGACCTTGAAGGGCAATCAGCCCCAGCATTTT CATSGGTLKGNQPQHF
TRBJ2-7 19 NA TRBV29-1 many TGCAGCGTTAGCGAAAAGTGGGGGAAAGGGGAATCATCTTTCTACGAGCAGTACTTC CSVSEKWGKGESSFYEQYF
TRBJ1-6 13 NA TRBV19 many TGTGCCAGTAGGGGGACGGACAATTCACCCCTCCACTTT CASRGTDNSPLHF
TRBJ2-3 10 NA TRBV29-1 many TGCAGCTCCCGGGCAGATACGCAGTATTTT CSSRADTQYF
TRBJ1-1 14 NA TRBV2 many TGTGCCAGCAGTGAAGCCAGGTTGGGCACTGAAGCTTTCTTT CASSEARLGTEAFF
TRBJ2-2 16 NA TRBV5-4 NA TGTGCCAGCAGCGCTCGACGGACAGCGAACACCGGGGAGCTGTTTTTT CASSARRTANTGELFF
TRBJ2-2 15 NA TRBV24-1 NA TGTGCCACCAGTGATTCAGGACACTCCACCGGGGAGCTGTTTTTT CATSDSGHSTGELFF
TRBJ1-1 14 NA TRBV7-9 NA TGTGCCAGCAGCTTAGCCGGACAGAACACTGGAGCTTTCTTT CASSLAGQNTGAFF
TRBJ2-5 13 NA TRBV20-1 NA TGCAGTGCTAGAGGGTCTGGGAATCAGCCCCAGTACTTC CSARGSGNQPQYF
TRBJ2-2 15 NA TRBV10-3 many TGTGCCATCAGTGACCTAGGCAGGGGTAACGGGGAGCTGTTTTTT CAISDLGRGNGELFF
TRBJ2-3 12 NA TRBV29-1 NA TGCAGCGAGAGATCTGCTTCAGATACGCAGTATTTT CSERSASDTQYF
TRBJ1-5 15 NA TRBV29-1 NA TGCAGCGTTGCCTCCGGGACGAGAGGCAATCAGCCCCAGCATTTT CSVASGTRGNQPQHF